The entry below gives a single T cell receptor beta chain sequence along with its context. TCRdb's copy holds only in-frame clones and misses some; the assay was immunoSEQ multiplex PCR. The repertoire holds 55,000 to 75,000 clones, with 82% as singletons. The data originate from a study of blood T cell repertoires in COVID-19. Study summary: Nucleic acid was either cDNA or gDNA, and it came from T cells, B-cell-depleted T cells, or PBMCs.

The clonotype was recovered from an elderly man with active COVID-19. Sequences were obtained from peripheral blood.

For the CDR3, the DNA is TGTGCCAGCAGTAGTCAGATCCAAGAGACCCAGTACTTC. Protein sequence: CASSSQIQETQYF. The chain links TRBV2 to TRBJ2-5; unclear D gene. Germline V gives CDR1 SNHLY, CDR2 FYNNEI. The CDR3 sequence is 13 residues long. The V and J ends lost 5 bases and 1 base respectively, with 8 bases between them. Based on the CDR3 plus reference TRBV2 and TRBJ2-5, the full variable domain is EPEVTQTPSHQVTQMGQEVILRCVPISNHLYFYWYRQILGQKVEFLVSFYNNEISEKSEIFDDQFSVERPDGSNFTLKIRSTKLEDSAMYFCASSSQIQETQYFGPGTRLLVL.